This T cell receptor (beta chain) was profiled in a study of blood T cell repertoires in COVID-19 (dated by TCRdb to about 2020). Study-wide context: Samples from collaborators originated in the United States, Italy and Spain and spanned both the acute and convalescent phases of COVID-19. A freely available public database, intended as a resource for researchers studying the immune response to SARS-CoV-2, is where the repertoires were released. The sample metadata nearly always contained a de-identified subject ID, COVID-19 status, age in years and sex. Samples were obtained from the ongoing ImmuneRACE study (first 160 participants) and from about 1,300 subjects provided by 6 global collaborators. HLA class I and class II types, where available, came from metadata supplied by the sample provider rather than from assay-based typing. Deeply sampled blood TCRbeta repertoires from subjects exposed to, actively infected with, or recovered from COVID-19 were included in the dataset. The material from the prospective study consisted of cDNA or gDNA derived from T cells, B-cell-depleted T cells, or PBMCs.

In regard to this clone: The clone's antigen remains unknown. Base qualities are not recorded, but no much larger clone differs from it by a single base.

The collaborating institutions used their own protocols to collect whole blood in K2EDTA tubes. For TCRbeta analysis, collaborators shipped samples as frozen whole blood, isolated PBMCs, or DNA extracted from either of those sample types. TCRbeta CDR3 regions were amplified from genomic DNA by means of the immunoSEQ Assay, a bias-controlled multiplex PCR. In the authors' own workflow: The number of nucleated cells in each sample was estimated from the amplification of reference gene primers within the assay. To quantify the absolute abundance of each unique TCRbeta CDR3 rearrangement, sequence reads were collapsed and filtered. For each sample, productive Simpson clonality was calculated as the square root of Simpson's diversity index across productive rearrangements. TCRdb provides this immuneACCESS table in a form limited to in-frame rearrangements. Some clones are lacking; in checked studies, under half of them reflect an unresolved V gene, and why the rest are absent is not known. V and J calls and clone size are as listed in that table; D and trimming were resolved from the DNA. A total of some 120,000 clones appear in this sample, about 82% of them only once. The leading ten clones occupy approximately 5.3% of the sample.

Taken from cysteine to phenylalanine, the CDR3 has 15 residues. The kept DNA is CDR3 alone, 45 bases in frame from the first base. From V the trimming removes 4 bases and from J it removes 5 bases, while the gene matches leave 8 bases of the junction unaccounted for. What the study reported, not specific to this receptor: How much clinical and demographic metadata was included differed by source and by participant, and the metadata was provided uncurated.

Recombination connected TRBV5-3 to TRBJ2-3; a stretch of 9 junction bases matches TRBD1. Being an ORF, TRBV5-3 has a function that is uncertain. The receptor was isolated from a human donor in a cohort sampled during active COVID-19. Specimen: peripheral blood. The sequenced DNA is TGTGCCAGAAGCATATACAGGGGGCAAGGAGATACGCAGTATTTT. Its protein is CARSIYRGQGDTQYF.